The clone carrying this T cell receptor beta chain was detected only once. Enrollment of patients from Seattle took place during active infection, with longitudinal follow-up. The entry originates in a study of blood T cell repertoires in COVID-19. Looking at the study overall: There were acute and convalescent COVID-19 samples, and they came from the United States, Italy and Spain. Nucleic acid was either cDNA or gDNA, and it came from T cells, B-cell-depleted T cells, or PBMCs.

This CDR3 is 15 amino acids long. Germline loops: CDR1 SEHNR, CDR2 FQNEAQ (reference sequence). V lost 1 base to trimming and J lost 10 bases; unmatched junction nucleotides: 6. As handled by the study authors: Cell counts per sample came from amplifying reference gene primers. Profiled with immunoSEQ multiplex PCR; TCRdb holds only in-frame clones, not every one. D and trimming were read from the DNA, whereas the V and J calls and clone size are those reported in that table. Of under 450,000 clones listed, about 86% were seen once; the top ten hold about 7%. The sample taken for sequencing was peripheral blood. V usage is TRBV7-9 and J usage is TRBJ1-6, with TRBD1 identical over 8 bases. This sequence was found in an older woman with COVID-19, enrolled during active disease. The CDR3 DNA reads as TGTGCCAGCAGCTTAGGGACAGGGATGAGATCACCCCTCCACTTT. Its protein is CASSLGTGMRSPLHF. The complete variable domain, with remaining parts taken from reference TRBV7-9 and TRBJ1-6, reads DTGVSQNPRHKITKRGQNVTFRCDPISEHNRLYWYRQTLGQGPEFLTYFQNEAQLEKSRLLSDRFSAERPKGSFSTLEIQRTEQGDSAMYLCASSLGTGMRSPLHFGNGTRLTVT.